The clone carrying this T cell receptor beta chain was seen only a few times. The antigen is not known. This CDR3 spans 18 amino acids. The junction had 15 bases not matched to a gene; V was cut back by 7 bases and J by 0 bases. The germline V gene encodes CDR1 MDHEN and CDR2 SYDVKM. The sample originates from a study of human T cells and chemical hapten exposure. Study in general: Investigators sensitized approximately 2 cm by approximately 2 cm of upper inner arm skin with 2% DPC. Study-level results: A positive correlation with patch test score was found for PT1 expanded TCR counts.

As to time point: patch test 2, 6 weeks after DPC sensitization. The sample's treatment: therapeutic diphenylcyclopropenone sensitization with weekly scalp DPC. The library tagged each cDNA molecule with unique molecular identifiers. TCRdb passed the RACE reads through MiXCR, listing each CDR3 protein once. This table holds 90,000 to 110,000 distinct CDR3 sequences, 9.2% found once. This TCR was recovered from a woman aged 40 to 50 with alopecia areata. Some clones in this sample may be carry-over from other donors' samples. The sequencing here drew on whole blood, taken in connection with sensitization to the hapten diphenylcyclopropenone (DPC). This chain uses TRBV28 with TRBJ2-1, with 7 nucleotides matching TRBD2. The CDR3 coding sequence is TGTGCCAGCACCCTCTTAGCGGGCGCTCTCAGCTCCTACAATGAGCAGTTCTTC. Translating gives CASTLLAGALSSYNEQFF.